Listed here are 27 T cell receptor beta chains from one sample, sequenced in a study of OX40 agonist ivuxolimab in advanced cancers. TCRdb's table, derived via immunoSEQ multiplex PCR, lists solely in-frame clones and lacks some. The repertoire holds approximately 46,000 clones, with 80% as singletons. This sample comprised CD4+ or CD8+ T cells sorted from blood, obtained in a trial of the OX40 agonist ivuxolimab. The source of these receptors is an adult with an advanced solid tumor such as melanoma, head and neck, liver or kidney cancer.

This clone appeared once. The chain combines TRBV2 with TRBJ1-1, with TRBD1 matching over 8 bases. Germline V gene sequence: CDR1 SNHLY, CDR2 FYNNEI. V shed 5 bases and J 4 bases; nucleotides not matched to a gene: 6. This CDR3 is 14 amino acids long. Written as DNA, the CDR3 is TGTGCCAGCAGTTACACAGGGGGAGGCACTGAAGCTTTCTTT. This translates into CASSYTGGGTEAFF.

CDR3 in DNA: TGTGCCAGCAGCCAAATGGGCCGGAACGAGAACTATGGCTACACCTTC. As protein: CASSQMGRNENYGYTF. The chain joins TRBV4-2 to TRBJ1-2, with unresolved D. The CDR3 has 16 residues. Germline-derived CDR1 and CDR2 are LGHNA and YNFKEQ. V was cut by 2 bases and J by 2 bases, with 15 bases left in between.

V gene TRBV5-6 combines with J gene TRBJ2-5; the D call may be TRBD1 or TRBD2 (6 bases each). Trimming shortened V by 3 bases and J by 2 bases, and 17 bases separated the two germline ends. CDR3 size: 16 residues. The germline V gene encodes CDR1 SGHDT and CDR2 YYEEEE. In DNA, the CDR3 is TGTGCCAGCAGCTCGGGGGCCGGGACTGCACAAGAGACCCAGTACTTC. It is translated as CASSSGAGTAQETQYF.

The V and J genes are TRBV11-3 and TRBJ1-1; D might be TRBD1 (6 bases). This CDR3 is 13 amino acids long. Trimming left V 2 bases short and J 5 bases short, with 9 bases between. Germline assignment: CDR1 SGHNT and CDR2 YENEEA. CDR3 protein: CASSLRTGTEAFF. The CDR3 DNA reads TGTGCCAGCAGCTTAAGAACAGGGACTGAAGCTTTCTTT.

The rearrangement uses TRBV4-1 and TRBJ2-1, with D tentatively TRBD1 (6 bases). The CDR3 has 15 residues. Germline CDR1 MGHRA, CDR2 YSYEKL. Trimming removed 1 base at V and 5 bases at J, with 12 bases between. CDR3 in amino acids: CASSQGSWTDNEQFF. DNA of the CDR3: TGCGCCAGCAGCCAAGGAAGCTGGACAGACAATGAGCAGTTCTTC.

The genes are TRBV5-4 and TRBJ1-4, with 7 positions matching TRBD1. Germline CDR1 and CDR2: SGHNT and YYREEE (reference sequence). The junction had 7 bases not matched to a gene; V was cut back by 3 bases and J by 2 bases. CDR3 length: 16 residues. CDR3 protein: CASSSNRGVTNEKLFF. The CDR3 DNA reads TGTGCCAGCAGCTCCAACAGGGGAGTGACTAATGAAAAACTGTTTTTT.

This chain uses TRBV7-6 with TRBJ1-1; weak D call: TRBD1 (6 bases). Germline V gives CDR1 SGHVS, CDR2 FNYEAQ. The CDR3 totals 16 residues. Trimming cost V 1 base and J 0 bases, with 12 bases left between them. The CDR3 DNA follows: TGTGCCAGCAGCTTAGTTCCAGGGGCGATGAACACTGAAGCTTTCTTT. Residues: CASSLVPGAMNTEAFF. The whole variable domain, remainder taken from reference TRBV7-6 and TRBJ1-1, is GAGVSQSPRYKVTKRGQDVALRCDPISGHVSLYWYRQALGQGPEFLTYFNYEAQQDKSGLPNDRFSAERPEGSISTLTIQRTEQRDSAMYRCASSLVPGAMNTEAFFGQGTRLTVV.

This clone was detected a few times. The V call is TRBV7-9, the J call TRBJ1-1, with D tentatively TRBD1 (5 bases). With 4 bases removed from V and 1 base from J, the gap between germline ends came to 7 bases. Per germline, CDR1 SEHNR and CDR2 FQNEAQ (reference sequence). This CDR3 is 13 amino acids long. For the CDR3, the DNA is TGTGCCAGCAGCTATAGGGGGAACACTGAAGCTTTCTTT. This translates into CASSYRGNTEAFF.

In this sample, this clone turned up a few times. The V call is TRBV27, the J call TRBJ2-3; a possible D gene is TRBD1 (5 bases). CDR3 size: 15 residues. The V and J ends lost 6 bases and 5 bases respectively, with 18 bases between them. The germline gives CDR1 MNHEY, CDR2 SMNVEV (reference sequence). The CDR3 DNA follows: TGTGCCAGCAGGACAGCGAGACGTCCGGGAGATACGCAGTATTTT. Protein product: CASRTARRPGDTQYF.

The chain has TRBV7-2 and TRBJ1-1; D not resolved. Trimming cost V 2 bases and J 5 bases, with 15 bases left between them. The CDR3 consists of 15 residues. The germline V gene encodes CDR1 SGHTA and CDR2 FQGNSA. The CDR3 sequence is CASSLYRAGDTEAFF. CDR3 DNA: TGTGCCAGCAGCTTATACCGGGCTGGGGATACTGAAGCTTTCTTT.

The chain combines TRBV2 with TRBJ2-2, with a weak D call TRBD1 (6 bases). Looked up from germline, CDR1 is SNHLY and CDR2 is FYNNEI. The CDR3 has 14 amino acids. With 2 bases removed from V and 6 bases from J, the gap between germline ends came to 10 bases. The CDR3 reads CASSETGFSGELFF. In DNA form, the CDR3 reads TGTGCCAGCAGTGAAACAGGGTTTTCCGGGGAGCTGTTTTTT.

The CDR3 region is CASSLGIGTEAFF. In DNA form, the CDR3 reads TGTGCCAGCAGCTTGGGGATTGGAACTGAAGCTTTCTTT. This chain uses TRBV7-2 with TRBJ1-1; no definite D call. V was pared by 3 bases and J by 5 bases, with 10 bases between. Germline V lookup: CDR1 SGHTA, CDR2 FQGNSA. The CDR3 has 13 amino acids.

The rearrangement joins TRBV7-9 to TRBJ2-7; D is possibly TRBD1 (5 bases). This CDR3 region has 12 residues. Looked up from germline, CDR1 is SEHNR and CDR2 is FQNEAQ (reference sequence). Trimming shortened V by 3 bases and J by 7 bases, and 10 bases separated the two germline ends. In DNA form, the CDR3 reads TGTGCCAGCAGCTTTGGTTGGACAGAGCAGTACTTC. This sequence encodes CASSFGWTEQYF.

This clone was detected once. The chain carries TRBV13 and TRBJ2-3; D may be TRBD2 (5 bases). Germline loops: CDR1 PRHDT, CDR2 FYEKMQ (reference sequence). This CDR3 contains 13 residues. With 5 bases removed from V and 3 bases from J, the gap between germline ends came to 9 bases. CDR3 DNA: TGTGCCAGCAGCCCCCCGGGAACAGATACGCAGTATTTT. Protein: CASSPPGTDTQYF.

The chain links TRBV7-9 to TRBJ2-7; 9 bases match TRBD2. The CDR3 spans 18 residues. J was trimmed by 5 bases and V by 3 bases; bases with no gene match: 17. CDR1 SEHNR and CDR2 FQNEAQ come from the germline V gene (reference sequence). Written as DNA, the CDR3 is TGTGCCAGCAGCTTTCATCCTAGCGGGAACCTAGGAATCGACGAGCAGTACTTC. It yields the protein CASSFHPSGNLGIDEQYF.

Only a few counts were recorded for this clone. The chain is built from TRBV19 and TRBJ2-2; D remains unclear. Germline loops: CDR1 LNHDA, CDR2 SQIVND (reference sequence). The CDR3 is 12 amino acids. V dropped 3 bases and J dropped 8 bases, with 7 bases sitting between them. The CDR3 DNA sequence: TGTGCCAGTAGTATCCTGGGGGGGGAGCTGTTTTTT. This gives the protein CASSILGGELFF.

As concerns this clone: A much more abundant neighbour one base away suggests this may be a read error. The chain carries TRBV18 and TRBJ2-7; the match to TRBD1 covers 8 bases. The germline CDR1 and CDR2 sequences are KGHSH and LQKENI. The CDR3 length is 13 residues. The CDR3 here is CASSPGTDGDRHF. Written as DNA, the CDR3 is TGTGCCAGCTCACCGGGGACAGACGGGGACAGGCACTTC.

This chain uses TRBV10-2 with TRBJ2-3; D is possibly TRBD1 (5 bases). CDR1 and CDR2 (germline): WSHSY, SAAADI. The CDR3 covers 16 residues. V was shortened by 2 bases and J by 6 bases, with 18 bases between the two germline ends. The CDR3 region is CASSERLTEQSDTQYF. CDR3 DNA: TGCGCCAGCAGTGAGCGGCTGACAGAACAATCGGATACGCAGTATTTT.

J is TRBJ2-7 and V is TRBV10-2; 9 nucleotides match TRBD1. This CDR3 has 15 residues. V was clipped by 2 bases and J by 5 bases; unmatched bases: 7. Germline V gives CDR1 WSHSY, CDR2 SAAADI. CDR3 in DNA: TGCGCCAGCAGTGAGCCGGGACAGGGTAAGGACGAGCAGTACTTC. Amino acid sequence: CASSEPGQGKDEQYF.

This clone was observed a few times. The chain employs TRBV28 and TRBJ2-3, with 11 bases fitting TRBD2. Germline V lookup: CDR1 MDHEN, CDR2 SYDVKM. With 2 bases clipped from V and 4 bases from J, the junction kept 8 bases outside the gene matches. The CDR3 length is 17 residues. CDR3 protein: CASSLRKTSGNSDTQYF. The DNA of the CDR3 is TGTGCCAGCAGTTTACGGAAGACTAGCGGGAACTCAGATACGCAGTATTTT.

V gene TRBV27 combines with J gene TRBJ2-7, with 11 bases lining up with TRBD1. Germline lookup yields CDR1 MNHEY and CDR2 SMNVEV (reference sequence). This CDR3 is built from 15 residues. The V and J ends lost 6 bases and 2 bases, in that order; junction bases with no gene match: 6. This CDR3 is CASSDGQGAAYEQYF. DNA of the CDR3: TGTGCCAGCAGCGACGGACAGGGGGCAGCCTACGAGCAGTACTTC.

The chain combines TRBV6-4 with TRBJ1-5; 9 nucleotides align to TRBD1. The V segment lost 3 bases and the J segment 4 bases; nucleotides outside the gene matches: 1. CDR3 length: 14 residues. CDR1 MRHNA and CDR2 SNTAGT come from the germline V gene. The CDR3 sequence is CASSEGTGNQPQHF. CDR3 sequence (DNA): TGTGCCAGCAGTGAAGGGACAGGGAATCAGCCCCAGCATTTT.

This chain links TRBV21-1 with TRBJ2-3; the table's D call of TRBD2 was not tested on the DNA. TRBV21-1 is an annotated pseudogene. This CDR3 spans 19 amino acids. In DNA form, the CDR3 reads TGTGCCAGCAGCAAAGCGCGGGGGGAGGACTATGGGCGCACAGATACGCAGTATTTT. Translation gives CASSKARGEDYGRTDTQYF.

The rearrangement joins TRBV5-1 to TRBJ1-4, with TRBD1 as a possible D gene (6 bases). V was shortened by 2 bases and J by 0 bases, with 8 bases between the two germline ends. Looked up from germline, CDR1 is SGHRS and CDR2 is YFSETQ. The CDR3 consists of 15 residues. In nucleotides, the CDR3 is TGCGCCAGCAGCTTAGGGACAACAACTAATGAAAAACTGTTTTTT. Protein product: CASSLGTTTNEKLFF.

The CDR3 here is CSVEEATGLNTGELFF. The CDR3 nucleotides read TGCAGCGTTGAAGAGGCAACAGGCCTTAACACCGGGGAGCTGTTTTTT. J is TRBJ2-2 and V is TRBV29-1; tentatively, D is TRBD1 (5 bases). This CDR3 is 16 amino acids long. Germline V gives CDR1 SQVTM, CDR2 ANQGSEA. V was pared by 0 bases and J by 2 bases, with 13 bases between.

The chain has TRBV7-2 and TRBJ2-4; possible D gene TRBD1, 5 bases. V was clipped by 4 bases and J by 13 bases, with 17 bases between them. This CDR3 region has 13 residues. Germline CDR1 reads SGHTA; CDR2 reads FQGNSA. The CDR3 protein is CASSSPAKGPQYF. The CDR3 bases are TGTGCCAGCAGCTCCCCCGCCAAGGGGCCCCAGTACTTC. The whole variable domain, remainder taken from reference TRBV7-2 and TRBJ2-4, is GAGVSQSPSNKVTEKGKDVELRCDPISGHTALYWYRQSLGQGLEFLIYFQGNSAPDKSGLPSDRFSAERTGGSVSTLTIQRTQQEDSAVYLCASSSPAKGPQYFGAGTRLSVL.

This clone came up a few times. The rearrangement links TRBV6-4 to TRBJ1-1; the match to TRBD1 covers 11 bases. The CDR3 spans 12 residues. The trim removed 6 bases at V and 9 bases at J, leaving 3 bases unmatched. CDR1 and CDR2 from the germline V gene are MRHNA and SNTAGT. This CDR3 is CASRADRGQAFF. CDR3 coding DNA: TGTGCCAGCAGAGCGGACAGGGGGCAAGCTTTCTTT.